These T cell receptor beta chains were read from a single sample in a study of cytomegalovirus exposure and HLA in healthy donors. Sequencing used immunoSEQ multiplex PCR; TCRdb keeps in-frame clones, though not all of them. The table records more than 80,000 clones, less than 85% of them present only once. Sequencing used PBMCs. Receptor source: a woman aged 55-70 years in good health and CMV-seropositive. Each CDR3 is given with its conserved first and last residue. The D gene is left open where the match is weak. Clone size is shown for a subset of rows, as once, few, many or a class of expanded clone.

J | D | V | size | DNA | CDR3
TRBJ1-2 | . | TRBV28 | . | TGTGCCAGCAGTCGACAATTGGGGGGGGTCAGCTATGGCTACACCTTC | CASSRQLGGVSYGYTF
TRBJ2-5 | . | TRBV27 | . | TGTGCCAGCAGTTTAAATAGTTTCCCCTCAGAGACCCAGTACTTC | CASSLNSFPSETQYF
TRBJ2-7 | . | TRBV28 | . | TGTGCCAGCAGTTTATGGGCCTCCTACGAGCAGTACTTC | CASSLWASYEQYF
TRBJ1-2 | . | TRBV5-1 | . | TGCGCCAGCAGCATCGCAGGTTACGGCTACACCTTC | CASSIAGYGYTF
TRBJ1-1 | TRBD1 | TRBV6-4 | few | TGTGCCAGCAGTGCCACGGGACAGACGAACACTGAAGCTTTCTTT | CASSATGQTNTEAFF
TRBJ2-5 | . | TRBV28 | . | TGTGCCAGCACCCCCCCCTCGTACCAAGAGACCCAGTACTTC | CASTPPSYQETQYF
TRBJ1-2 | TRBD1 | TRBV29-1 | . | TGCAGCGTTGAGATGGCGCAGGGGGCGGACTATGGCTACACCTTC | CSVEMAQGADYGYTF
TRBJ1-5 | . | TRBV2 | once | TGTGCCAGCAAAGGCCCCCCGGGGGGCCAAAATCAGCCCCAGCATTTT | CASKGPPGGQNQPQHF
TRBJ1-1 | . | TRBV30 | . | TGTGCCTGGAATACAGGGTTGAACACTGAAGCTTTCTTT | CAWNTGLNTEAFF
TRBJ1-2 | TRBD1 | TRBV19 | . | TGTGCCAGTGTCCCGGACAGGACGAACTATGGCTACACCTTC | CASVPDRTNYGYTF
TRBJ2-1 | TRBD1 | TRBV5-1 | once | TGCGCCAGCAGCGCCGACCCCGGGACAGTCCGGAATGAGCAGTTCTTC | CASSADPGTVRNEQFF
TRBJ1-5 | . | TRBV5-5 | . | TGTGCCAGCAGCCCCGACAGATATAGCAATCAGCCCCAGCATTTT | CASSPDRYSNQPQHF
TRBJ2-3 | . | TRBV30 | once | TGTGCCTGGAGTGTAAAAATTGCGGCGGGGAGCACAGATACGCAGTATTTT | CAWSVKIAAGSTDTQYF
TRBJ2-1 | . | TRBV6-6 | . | TGTGCCAGCAGTTACAGGGGGTACAATGAGCAGTTCTTC | CASSYRGYNEQFF
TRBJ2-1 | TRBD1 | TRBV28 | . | TGTGCCAGCAGTTTTTTCTTTTACTCTACAGGGGGCTTTAGCTCCTACAATGAGCAGTTCTTC | CASSFFFYSTGGFSSYNEQFF
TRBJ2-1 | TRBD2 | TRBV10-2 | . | TGCGCCAGCAGTCCGACTAGCGGGAGGGGCAATGAGCAGTTCTTC | CASSPTSGRGNEQFF
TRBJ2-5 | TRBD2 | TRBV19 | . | TGTGCCAGTAGTATAGTTCCGGGAGGGACCCAGTACTTC | CASSIVPGGTQYF
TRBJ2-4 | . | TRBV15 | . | TGTGCCACCAGCAGAGATAAAGCCCAGGGGGGCATTCAGTACTTC | CATSRDKAQGGIQYF
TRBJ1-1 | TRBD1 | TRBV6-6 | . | TGTGCCAGCAGTTCCTTGGGACAGCCGAACACTGAAGCTTTCTTT | CASSSLGQPNTEAFF
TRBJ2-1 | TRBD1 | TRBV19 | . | TGTGCCAGTAGCCTTGGAGACAGGGCTTGGGAGCAGTTCTTC | CASSLGDRAWEQFF
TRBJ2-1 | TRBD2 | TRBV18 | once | TGTGCCAGCTCAGGACTAGCGGGACATAAGGGCAATGAGCAGTTCTTC | CASSGLAGHKGNEQFF
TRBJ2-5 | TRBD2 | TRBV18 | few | TGTGCCAGCTCACCAAACGGCGGGGGAGAGACCCAGTACTTC | CASSPNGGGETQYF
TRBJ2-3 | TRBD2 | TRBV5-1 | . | TGCGCCAGCACGCGTCTAGCGGCCGGCACAGATACGCAGTATTTT | CASTRLAAGTDTQYF
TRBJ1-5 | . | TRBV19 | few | TGTGCCAGTAGTGGGGCAGGGAGCAATCAGCCCCAGCATTTT | CASSGAGSNQPQHF
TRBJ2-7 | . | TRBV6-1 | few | TGTGCCAGCAGTGAAGTTAGCTACTACGAGCAGTACTTC | CASSEVSYYEQYF
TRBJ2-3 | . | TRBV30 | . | TGTGCCTGGAGTGGCCTAGTGGATACGCAGTATTTT | CAWSGLVDTQYF
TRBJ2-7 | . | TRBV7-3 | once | TGTGCCAGCAGCTTAAGCCTAGCTCCCTCCTACGAGCAGTACTTC | CASSLSLAPSYEQYF
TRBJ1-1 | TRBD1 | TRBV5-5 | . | TGTGCCACCAGGGGGCTCATGAACACTGAAGCTTTCTTT | CATRGLMNTEAFF
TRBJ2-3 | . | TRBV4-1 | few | TGCGCCAGCAGCCAAATAGGCGGGGAAGATACGCAGTATTTT | CASSQIGGEDTQYF
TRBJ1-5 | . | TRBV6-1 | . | TGTGCCAGCAGTGAAGTGGGACATGGGGTTGGGCAGCCCCAGCATTTT | CASSEVGHGVGQPQHF
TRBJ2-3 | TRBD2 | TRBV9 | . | TGTGCCAGCAGCGTAGCTACTAGCGGGAGCCCGCAGTATTTT | CASSVATSGSPQYF
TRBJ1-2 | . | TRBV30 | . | TGTGCCTGGACGACAGAGTGGGGCTACACCTTC | CAWTTEWGYTF
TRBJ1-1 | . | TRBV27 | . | TGTGCCAGCAGTAGCAGGGCCGTTACTGAAGCTTTCTTT | CASSSRAVTEAFF
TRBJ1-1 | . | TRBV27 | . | TGTGCCAGCAACTACGTAAAAATGAACACTGAAGCTTTCTTT | CASNYVKMNTEAFF
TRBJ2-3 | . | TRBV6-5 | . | TGTGCCAGCAAGGGGGACCATACGCAGTATTTT | CASKGDHTQYF